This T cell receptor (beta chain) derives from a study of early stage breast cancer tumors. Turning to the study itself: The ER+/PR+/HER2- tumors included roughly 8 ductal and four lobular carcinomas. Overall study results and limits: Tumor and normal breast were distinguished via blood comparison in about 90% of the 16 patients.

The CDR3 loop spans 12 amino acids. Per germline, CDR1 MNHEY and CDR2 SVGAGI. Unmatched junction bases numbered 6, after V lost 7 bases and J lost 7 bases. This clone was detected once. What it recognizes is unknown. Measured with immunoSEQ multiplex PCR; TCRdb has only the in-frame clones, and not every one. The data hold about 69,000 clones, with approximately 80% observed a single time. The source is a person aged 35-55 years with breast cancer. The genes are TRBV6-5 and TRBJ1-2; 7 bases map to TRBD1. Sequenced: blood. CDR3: CASTETGSGYTF. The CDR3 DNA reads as TGTGCCAGCACCGAGACAGGGAGTGGCTACACCTTC.